This T cell receptor (beta chain) appears in the sequencing data of a study of T cell responses to AZD1222 COVID-19 vaccine. Study-wide context: Pooled samples include second doses given at about 4 or 12 weeks. Findings and caveats of the study: White British donors predominated, females outnumbered males, and clonal diversity was possibly underestimated. Spike-wide coverage was observed for vaccine-associated CD4 TCRs, with dominant responses at 160-218 and 743-854.

TCRdb's table, derived via immunoSEQ multiplex PCR, lists solely in-frame clones and lacks some. The sample carries roughly 91,000 clones, around 90% recorded once. Germline V gene lookup returns CDR1 SGHTA and CDR2 FQGNSA. Trimming stripped 6 bases from V and 5 bases from J, with 22 bases between. The CDR3 loop spans 16 amino acids. On this clone itself: Its antigen is unknown.

The sample was peripheral blood, taken on day 0 of AZD1222 vaccination. The V and J genes are TRBV7-2 and TRBJ2-5; weak D call: TRBD2 (6 bases). The receptor was isolated from an adult in good health. The CDR3 DNA follows: TGTGCCAGCAGTCACACGTTAGGGGCTAGCGTGGAGACCCAGTACTTC. This encodes CASSHTLGASVETQYF.